The T cell receptor (beta chain) described here comes from a study of blood T cell repertoires in COVID-19. As for the study in general: Acute and convalescent COVID-19 samples came from the United States, Italy and Spain. Nucleic acid was either cDNA or gDNA, and it came from T cells, B-cell-depleted T cells, or PBMCs.

Study processing details: The assay estimated nucleated cells by amplifying reference gene primers. Sequenced by immunoSEQ multiplex PCR; TCRdb stores in-frame clones only, minus some. Clone size and the V and J calls come from that table; the DNA yielded D and trimming. The data show roughly 700,000 clones, with about 90% seen just once and under 0.3% held by the top ten. Germline CDR1 is KGHSH and CDR2 is LQKENI. The CDR3 runs 14 residues. Unmatched junction bases numbered 7, after V lost 3 bases and J lost 6 bases. V is TRBV18 and J is TRBJ2-7, with 8 bases aligning to TRBD2. The receptor was derived from a woman aged 18-29 years with acute or convalescent COVID-19. Sequenced: peripheral blood. The CDR3 loop reads CASSPIGRGSEQYF. The CDR3 DNA follows: TGTGCCAGCTCACCTATCGGGAGGGGCTCCGAGCAGTACTTC.